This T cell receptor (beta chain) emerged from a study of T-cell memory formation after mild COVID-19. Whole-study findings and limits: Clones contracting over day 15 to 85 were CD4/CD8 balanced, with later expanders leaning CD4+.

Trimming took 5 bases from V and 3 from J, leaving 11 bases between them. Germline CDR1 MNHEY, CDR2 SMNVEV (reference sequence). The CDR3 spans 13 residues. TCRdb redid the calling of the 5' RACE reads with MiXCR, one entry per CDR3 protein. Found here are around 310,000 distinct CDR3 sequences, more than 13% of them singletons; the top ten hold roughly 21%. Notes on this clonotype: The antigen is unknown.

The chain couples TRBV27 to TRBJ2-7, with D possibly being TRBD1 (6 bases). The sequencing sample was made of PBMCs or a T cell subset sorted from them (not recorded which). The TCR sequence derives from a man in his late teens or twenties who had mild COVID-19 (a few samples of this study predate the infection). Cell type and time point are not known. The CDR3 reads CASSLGHLYEQYF. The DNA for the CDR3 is TGTGCCAGCAGTCTGGGACACCTCTACGAGCAGTACTTC.